The clone carrying this T cell receptor beta chain was detected only a few times. Its matching antigen is unknown. This entry is derived from a study of Graves' ophthalmopathy and Graves' hyperthyroidism. Study background: Blood was drawn at initial diagnosis, before any treatment. Study outcomes and limitations: Detected in blood as well were most expanded thyroid clonotypes with frequency above 0.001.

Investigators amplified TCR beta CDR3 regions from RNA transcripts. The first-round RT-PCR employed HTBI primers together with the Qiagen OneStep RT-PCR kit. A multiplex PCR was then performed as the second round. MiXCR, run by TCRdb on the multiplex PCR reads, gives a single entry per CDR3 protein. The repertoire holds 600,000 to 950,000 distinct CDR3 sequences, roughly 41% seen once, with 40% to 45% in the top ten. Per the germline V gene, CDR1 is DFQATT and CDR2 is SNEGSKA (reference sequence). The CDR3 is made up of 15 amino acids. The ends lost 5 bases at V and 4 bases at J; junction bases unmatched: 7. Having ophthalmopathy, the donors showed moderate-to-severe activity, CAS ≥3 and NOSPECS ≥4, with disease lasting under 3 months. Orbital computed tomography, thyroid ultrasound, TRAb, serum thyroxine and clinical symptoms formed the basis of diagnosis.

Sequencing was carried out using peripheral blood. The source of this sequence is an adult man with Graves' ophthalmopathy. The V call is TRBV20-1, the J call TRBJ2-7; 14 nucleotides align to TRBD2. The CDR3 protein is CSARPGLAGEYEQYF. CDR3 DNA sequence: TGCAGTGCTCGGCCGGGACTAGCGGGGGAGTACGAGCAGTACTTC.